What follows are 21 T cell receptor beta chains derived from one specimen sequenced in a study of cytomegalovirus exposure and HLA in healthy donors. Primers: 60 Vbeta forward and 13 Jbeta reverse. Clones were sequenced by immunoSEQ multiplex PCR, and TCRdb holds only the in-frame ones, with some missing. Of about 200,000 clones in the sample, 82% were seen once. The sequenced sample consisted of PBMCs. All receptors derive from a woman in her forties or fifties in good health and CMV-seropositive.

This chain joins TRBV7-6 and TRBJ2-7; TRBD2 agrees at 9 bases. CDR1 is SGHVS and CDR2 is FNYEAQ in the germline V gene. V shed 1 base, J shed 3 bases, and the junction held 7 bases outside the gene matches. The CDR3 extends over 16 amino acids. The DNA for the CDR3 is TGTGCCAGCAGCTTAGTGGGGACTAGCCCCATCTACGAGCAGTACTTC. Protein: CASSLVGTSPIYEQYF. Full variable domain (outside the CDR3, taken from reference TRBV7-6 and TRBJ2-7): GAGVSQSPRYKVTKRGQDVALRCDPISGHVSLYWYRQALGQGPEFLTYFNYEAQQDKSGLPNDRFSAERPEGSISTLTIQRTEQRDSAMYRCASSLVGTSPIYEQYFGPGTRLTVT.

V usage is TRBV2 and J usage is TRBJ2-3; tentatively, D is TRBD1 (6 bases). V gave up 7 bases and J gave up 1 base, with 15 bases separating them. Germline CDR1 and CDR2: SNHLY and FYNNEI. The CDR3 has 15 amino acids. CDR3 protein: CASKISGVRTDTQYF. CDR3 in DNA: TGTGCCAGCAAAATTTCAGGGGTCCGCACAGATACGCAGTATTTT.

The V and J genes are TRBV18 and TRBJ1-1; tentatively, D is TRBD1 (5 bases). This CDR3 spans 15 amino acids. CDR1 and CDR2 from the germline V gene are KGHSH and LQKENI. V was shortened by 1 base and J by 1 base, with 10 bases between the two germline ends. CDR3 in amino acids: CASSPQGPQNTEAFF. CDR3 bases: TGTGCCAGCTCACCACAGGGGCCCCAGAACACTGAAGCTTTCTTT.

This clone was seen only once. The V and J genes are TRBV5-6 and TRBJ1-1; D may be TRBD1 (6 bases). Germline values: CDR1 SGHDT, CDR2 YYEEEE. V lost 0 bases and J 2 bases, leaving 11 bases between the germline ends. The CDR3 loop spans 15 amino acids. The CDR3 DNA reads TGTGCCAGCAGCTTGGTAGGGGACATCAACACTGAAGCTTTCTTT. Protein product: CASSLVGDINTEAFF.

This chain connects TRBV7-2 to TRBJ1-5, with D possibly matching TRBD1 (5 bases). V was trimmed by 1 base and J by 4 bases, leaving 8 bases between them. The CDR3 length is 14 residues. Germline assignment: CDR1 SGHTA and CDR2 FQGNSA. For the CDR3, the DNA is TGTGCCAGCAGCTTAGGAAGACAGAATCAGCCCCAGCATTTT. Protein sequence: CASSLGRQNQPQHF.

The V and J genes are TRBV7-2 and TRBJ2-5, with a tentative D call TRBD1 (6 bases). CDR3 length: 13 residues. CDR1 and CDR2 from the germline V gene are SGHTA and FQGNSA. Deletions cut 5 bases from V and 3 bases from J, with 10 bases between. The CDR3 nucleotides read TGTGCCAGCAGCCTTCCAGGGGAAGAGACCCAGTACTTC. Protein product: CASSLPGEETQYF. Variable domain in full (rest from reference TRBV7-2 and TRBJ2-5): GAGVSQSPSNKVTEKGKDVELRCDPISGHTALYWYRQSLGQGLEFLIYFQGNSAPDKSGLPSDRFSAERTGGSVSTLTIQRTQQEDSAVYLCASSLPGEETQYFGPGTRLLVL.

The chain joins TRBV6-5 to TRBJ2-4; 7 bases are a match to TRBD1. CDR1 and CDR2 (germline): MNHEY, SVGAGI. Trimming at V came to 5 bases and at J to 5 bases, leaving 6 bases not matched to a gene. The CDR3 is made up of 14 amino acids. The CDR3 is CASSKQGQQNIQYF. The CDR3 DNA sequence: TGTGCCAGCAGTAAACAGGGACAGCAAAACATTCAGTACTTC.

The rearrangement joins TRBV28 to TRBJ1-2; 11 bases map to TRBD1. The CDR3 has 17 residues. With V trimmed by 5 bases and J by 0 bases, 8 bases remained unmatched. CDR1 and CDR2 (germline): MDHEN, SYDVKM. The chain's CDR3 is CASSPSGTGGSNYGYTF. CDR3 in DNA: TGTGCCAGCAGTCCCTCCGGGACAGGGGGTTCTAACTATGGCTACACCTTC.

V usage is TRBV7-2 and J usage is TRBJ2-3; D not resolved. This CDR3 comprises 15 residues. Trimming removed 0 bases at V and 5 bases at J, with 12 bases between. The germline gives CDR1 SGHTA, CDR2 FQGNSA. The CDR3 DNA is TGTGCCAGCAGCTTAGCTCATGCGGCCGGAGATACGCAGTATTTT. This encodes CASSLAHAAGDTQYF.

This chain joins TRBV9 and TRBJ2-3; D perhaps matches TRBD2 (7 bases). With 0 bases removed from V and 2 bases from J, the gap between germline ends came to 16 bases. In germline, CDR1 is SGDLS, CDR2 YYNGEE. The CDR3 is made up of 17 amino acids. The CDR3 DNA is TGTGCCAGCAGCGTAGGGCAAGGGGGGGCGTCCACAGATACGCAGTATTTT. Amino acids: CASSVGQGGASTDTQYF.

The rearrangement joins TRBV18 to TRBJ1-1; tentative D call: TRBD1 (6 bases). Germline V CDR1 and CDR2: KGHSH, LQKENI. Deletions cut 2 bases from V and 1 base from J, with 11 bases between. CDR3 length equals 15 residues. The CDR3 nucleotides read TGTGCCAGCTCACCAGGGGTCAGGGGGAACACTGAAGCTTTCTTT. Protein product: CASSPGVRGNTEAFF.

The CDR3 protein is CASSYGGEETQYF. The CDR3 bases are TGTGCCAGCAGCTACGGAGGGGAAGAGACCCAGTACTTC. The chain links TRBV11-2 to TRBJ2-5; D is possibly TRBD2 (6 bases). With 4 bases removed from V and 3 bases from J, the gap between germline ends came to 9 bases. This CDR3 spans 13 amino acids. Germline-derived CDR1 and CDR2 are SGHAT and FQNNGV.

The chain carries TRBV7-9 and TRBJ2-7, with D maybe TRBD1 (6 bases). Trimming removed 5 bases at V and 5 bases at J, with 16 bases between. Germline V lookup: CDR1 SEHNR, CDR2 FQNEAQ (reference sequence). There are 14 residues in the CDR3. CDR3: CASSPRSGAHEQYF. CDR3 DNA sequence: TGTGCCAGCAGCCCCCGGTCAGGGGCCCACGAGCAGTACTTC.

Concerning this clone itself: An end of the junction differs from the germline gene, which may be a read error. J is TRBJ2-6 and V is TRBV2, with 9 bases aligning to TRBD1. The CDR3 loop spans 16 amino acids. CDR1 SNHLY and CDR2 FYNNEI come from the germline V gene. The CDR3, as DNA: TGTGCCAGCAGGAGGACAGGGGATCCTGGGGCCAACGGCCTGACTTTC. It codes for CASRRTGDPGANGLTF.

This chain connects TRBV5-1 to TRBJ2-3; D is possibly TRBD1 (5 bases). Trimming removed 5 bases from V and 0 bases from J, with 13 bases in between. Germline loops: CDR1 SGHRS, CDR2 YFSETQ. This CDR3 region has 15 residues. CDR3 nucleotides: TGCGCCAGCAGAGTAAGGGGCCCTAGCACAGATACGCAGTATTTT. It codes for CASRVRGPSTDTQYF.

This clone was seen only once. V is TRBV11-2 and J is TRBJ2-1; the match to TRBD2 covers 7 bases. The J segment lost 4 bases and the V segment lost 7 bases, leaving 7 bases of the junction unmatched. This CDR3 is 14 amino acids long. Germline CDR1 SGHAT, CDR2 FQNNGV. The CDR3 coding sequence is TGTGCCAGCAAATGGGGGGGAGAATACAATGAGCAGTTCTTC. It yields the protein CASKWGGEYNEQFF.

V is TRBV6-1 and J is TRBJ1-5; 7 bases fit TRBD1. CDR3 length: 17 residues. With 3 bases clipped from V and 1 base from J, the junction kept 9 bases outside the gene matches. Germline CDR1 reads MNHNS; CDR2 reads SASEGT. The CDR3 sequence is CASSERPGGNSNQPQHF. CDR3 DNA sequence: TGTGCCAGCAGTGAGCGACCAGGGGGAAACAGCAATCAGCCCCAGCATTTT.

The J gene is TRBJ2-1, the V gene TRBV28, with 9 bases identical to TRBD2. Germline loops: CDR1 MDHEN, CDR2 SYDVKM. V lost 7 bases and J lost 0; bases outside the gene matches: 10. This CDR3 region has 17 residues. CDR3 residues: CASTASGTPDSYNEQFF. CDR3 sequence (DNA): TGTGCCAGCACGGCTAGCGGGACACCAGACTCCTACAATGAGCAGTTCTTC.

The chain is built from TRBV4-3 and TRBJ2-7, with D uncertain. V lost 0 bases, J lost 1 base, and 13 bases lay in between. The CDR3 contains 16 residues. Germline V lookup: CDR1 LGHNA, CDR2 YSLEER. Written as DNA, the CDR3 is TGCGCCAGCAGCCAAGATACTTCAGGCCCTTCCTACGAGCAGTACTTC. This sequence encodes CASSQDTSGPSYEQYF.

This chain links TRBV28 with TRBJ1-4, with 8 bases that match TRBD1. J was trimmed by 3 bases and V by 10 bases; bases with no gene match: 4. Germline V gene data show CDR1 as MDHEN and CDR2 as SYDVKM. This CDR3 contains 13 residues. The chain's CDR3 is CATTGGANEKLFF. CDR3 sequence (DNA): TGTGCCACCACAGGGGGGGCTAATGAAAAACTGTTTTTT.

J is TRBJ1-2 and V is TRBV28, with a possible D match to TRBD1 (6 bases). Between the trimmed V and J ends, which lost 1 base and 2 bases, there was a span of 11 bases. The CDR3 covers 15 residues. In germline, CDR1 is MDHEN, CDR2 SYDVKM. The DNA for the CDR3 is TGTGCCAGCAGTTTATCCGGGACACGGAACTATGGCTACACCTTC. It is translated as CASSLSGTRNYGYTF.